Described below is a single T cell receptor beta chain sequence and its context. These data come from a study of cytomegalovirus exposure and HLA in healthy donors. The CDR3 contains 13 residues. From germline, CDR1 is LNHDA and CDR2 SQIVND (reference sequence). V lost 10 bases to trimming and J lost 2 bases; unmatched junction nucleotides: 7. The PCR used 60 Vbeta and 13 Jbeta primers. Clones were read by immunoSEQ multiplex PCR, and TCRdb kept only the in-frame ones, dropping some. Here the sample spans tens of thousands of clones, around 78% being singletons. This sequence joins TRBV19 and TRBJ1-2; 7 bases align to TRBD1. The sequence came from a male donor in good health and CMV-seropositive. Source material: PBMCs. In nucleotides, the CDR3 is TGTGCCACCACGGGACAGTTAAACTATGGCTACACCTTC. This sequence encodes CATTGQLNYGYTF.